The sequence of this T cell receptor (beta chain) was determined in a study of CD8+CD57+ T cells in acquired aplastic anemia. Looking at the study overall: On average, sorted CD4+ and CD8+ cells gave roughly 3 ug of DNA. Where healthy donors were concerned, CD4+ cells averaged about 10 million reads.

Genomic DNA provided the template from which TCR beta VDJ and CDR3 profiles were obtained. From the reads, TCRdb called clonotypes with MiXCR, one entry per CDR3 protein. Of 180,000 or so distinct CDR3 sequences in the sample, 40% to 50% were seen once. Germline CDR1 is SGDLS and CDR2 is YYNGEE. This CDR3 has 13 residues. J lost 6 bases, V lost 1 base, and 3 bases had no gene match. The material sequenced was sorted CD4+, CD8+, or CD8+CD57+ T cells (not recorded which) from PBMCs. The rearrangement joins TRBV9 to TRBJ1-2; 7 nucleotides line up with TRBD1. The TCR sequence derives from a human donor in good health. The CDR3 bases are TGTGCCAGCAGCGTAACCGGGACAGATGGCTACACCTTC. Amino acids: CASSVTGTDGYTF. Using reference TRBV9 and TRBJ1-2 for the parts outside the CDR3, the full variable domain is DSGVTQTPKHLITATGQRVTLRCSPRSGDLSVYWYQQSLDQGLQFLIQYYNGEERAKGNILERFSAQQFPDLHSELNLSSLELGDSALYFCASSVTGTDGYTFGSGTRLTVV.